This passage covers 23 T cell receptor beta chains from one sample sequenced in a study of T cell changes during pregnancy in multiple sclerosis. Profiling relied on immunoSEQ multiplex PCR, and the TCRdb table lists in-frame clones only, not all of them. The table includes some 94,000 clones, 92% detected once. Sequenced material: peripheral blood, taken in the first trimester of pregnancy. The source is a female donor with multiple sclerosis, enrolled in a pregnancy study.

The CDR3 reads CASSLAQGTSGRPGDTQYF. DNA for the CDR3: TGTGCCAGCAGCTTAGCCCAGGGGACTAGCGGGAGGCCGGGGGATACGCAGTATTTT. V gene TRBV11-2 combines with J gene TRBJ2-3; 15 bases match TRBD2. The CDR3 has 19 residues. CDR1 SGHAT and CDR2 FQNNGV come from the germline V gene. V shed 1 base and J 6 bases; nucleotides not matched to a gene: 11. The whole variable domain, filled in from reference TRBV11-2 and TRBJ2-3, reads EAGVAQSPRYKIIEKRQSVAFWCNPISGHATLYWYQQILGQGPKLLIQFQNNGVVDDSQLPKDRFSAERLKGVDSTLKIQPAKLEDSAVYLCASSLAQGTSGRPGDTQYFGPGTRLTVL.

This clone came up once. DNA for the CDR3: TGTGCCAGCAGCCGCAGACAGGGGCGCTACAATGAGCAGTTCTTC. It translates to CASSRRQGRYNEQFF. V is TRBV27 and J is TRBJ2-1; 8 positions agree with TRBD1. The V and J ends lost 6 bases and 3 bases, in that order; junction bases with no gene match: 7. The CDR3 length is 15 residues. CDR1 and CDR2 from the germline V gene are MNHEY and SMNVEV (reference sequence).

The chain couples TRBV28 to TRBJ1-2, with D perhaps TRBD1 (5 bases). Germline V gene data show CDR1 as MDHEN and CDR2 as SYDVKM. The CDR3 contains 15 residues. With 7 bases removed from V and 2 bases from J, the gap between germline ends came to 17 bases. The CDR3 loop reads CASIVSGVGNYGYTF. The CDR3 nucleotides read TGTGCCAGCATCGTCTCGGGGGTGGGGAACTATGGCTACACCTTC.

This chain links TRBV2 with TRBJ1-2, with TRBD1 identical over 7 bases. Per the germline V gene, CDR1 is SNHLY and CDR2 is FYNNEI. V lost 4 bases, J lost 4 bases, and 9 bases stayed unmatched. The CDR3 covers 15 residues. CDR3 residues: CASSVQGSTSYGYTF. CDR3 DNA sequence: TGTGCCAGCAGTGTACAGGGGTCTACGAGCTATGGCTACACCTTC.

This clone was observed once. CDR3 region: CASSLGPVAGGGEQYF. CDR3 DNA: TGTGCCAGCAGCTTAGGCCCAGTGGCGGGAGGTGGTGAGCAGTACTTC. The J gene is TRBJ2-7, the V gene TRBV11-2; 8 bases are a match to TRBD2. Germline V gene lookup returns CDR1 SGHAT and CDR2 FQNNGV. This CDR3 region has 16 residues. V shed 1 base and J 7 bases; nucleotides not matched to a gene: 12. Based on the CDR3 plus reference TRBV11-2 and TRBJ2-7, the full variable domain is EAGVAQSPRYKIIEKRQSVAFWCNPISGHATLYWYQQILGQGPKLLIQFQNNGVVDDSQLPKDRFSAERLKGVDSTLKIQPAKLEDSAVYLCASSLGPVAGGGEQYFGPGTRLTVT.

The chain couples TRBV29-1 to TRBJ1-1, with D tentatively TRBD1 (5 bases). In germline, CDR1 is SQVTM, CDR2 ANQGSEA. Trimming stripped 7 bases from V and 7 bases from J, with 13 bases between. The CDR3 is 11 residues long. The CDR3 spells CSGGGASEAFF. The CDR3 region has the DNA TGCAGCGGGGGCGGGGCCAGTGAAGCTTTCTTT.

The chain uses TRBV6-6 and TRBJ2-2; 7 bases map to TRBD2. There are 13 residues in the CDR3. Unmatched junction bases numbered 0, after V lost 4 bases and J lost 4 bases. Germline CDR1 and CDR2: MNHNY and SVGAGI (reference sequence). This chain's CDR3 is CASSWTSTGELFF. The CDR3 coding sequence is TGTGCCAGCAGTTGGACTAGCACCGGGGAGCTGTTTTTT.

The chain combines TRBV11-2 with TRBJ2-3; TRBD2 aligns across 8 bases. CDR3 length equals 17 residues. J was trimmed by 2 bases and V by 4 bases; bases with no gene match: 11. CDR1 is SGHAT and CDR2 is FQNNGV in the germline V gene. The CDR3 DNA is TGTGCCAGCAGCTCGTGGACTAGCAGCGGGCACACAGATACGCAGTATTTT. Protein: CASSSWTSSGHTDTQYF.

The CDR3 region is CASSYGTSGSYEQYF. CDR3 bases: TGCGCCAGCAGCTACGGGACTAGTGGCTCCTACGAGCAGTACTTC. The genes are TRBV5-1 and TRBJ2-7, with 8 bases matching TRBD2. The CDR3 spans 15 residues. V dropped 3 bases and J dropped 0; count of bases not matched to a gene: 5. The germline V gene has CDR1 SGHRS and CDR2 YFSETQ.

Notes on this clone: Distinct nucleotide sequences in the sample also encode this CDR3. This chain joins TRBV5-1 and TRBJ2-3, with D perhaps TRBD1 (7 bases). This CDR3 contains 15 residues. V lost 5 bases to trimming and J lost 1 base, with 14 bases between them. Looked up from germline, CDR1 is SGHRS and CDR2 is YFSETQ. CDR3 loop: CASSFRGVGTDTQYF. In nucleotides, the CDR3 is TGCGCCAGCAGTTTCAGGGGGGTGGGCACAGATACGCAGTATTTT.

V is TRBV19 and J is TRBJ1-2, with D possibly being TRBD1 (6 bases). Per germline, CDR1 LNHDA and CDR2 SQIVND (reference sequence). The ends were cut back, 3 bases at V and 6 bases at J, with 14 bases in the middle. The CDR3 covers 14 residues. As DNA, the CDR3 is TGTGCCAGTAGTATCGGGCAGGGGTACGATGGCTACACCTTC. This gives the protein CASSIGQGYDGYTF.

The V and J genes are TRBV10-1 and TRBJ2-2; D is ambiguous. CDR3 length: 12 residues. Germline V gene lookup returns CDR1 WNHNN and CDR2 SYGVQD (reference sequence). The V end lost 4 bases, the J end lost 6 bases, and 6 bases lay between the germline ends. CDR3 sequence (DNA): TGCGCCAGCAGTGCCGTTGCCGGGGAGCTGTTTTTT. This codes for CASSAVAGELFF.

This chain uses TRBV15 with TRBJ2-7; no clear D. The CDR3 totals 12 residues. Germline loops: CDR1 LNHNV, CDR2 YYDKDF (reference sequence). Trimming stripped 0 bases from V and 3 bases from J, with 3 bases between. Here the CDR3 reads CATSRDRYEQYF. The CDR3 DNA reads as TGTGCCACCAGCAGAGACCGCTACGAGCAGTACTTC.

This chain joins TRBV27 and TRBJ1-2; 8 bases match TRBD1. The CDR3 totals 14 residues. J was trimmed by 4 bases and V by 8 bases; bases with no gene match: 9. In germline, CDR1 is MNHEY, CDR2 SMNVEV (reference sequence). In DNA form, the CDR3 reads TGTGCCAGCGGTGACAGGGGAGGACTCTATGGCTACACCTTC. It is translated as CASGDRGGLYGYTF.

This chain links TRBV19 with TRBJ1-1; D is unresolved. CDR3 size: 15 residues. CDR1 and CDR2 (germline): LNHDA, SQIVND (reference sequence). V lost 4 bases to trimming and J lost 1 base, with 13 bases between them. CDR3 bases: TGTGCCAGTAGTAACGGAGGGAATAGGAACACTGAAGCTTTCTTT. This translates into CASSNGGNRNTEAFF.

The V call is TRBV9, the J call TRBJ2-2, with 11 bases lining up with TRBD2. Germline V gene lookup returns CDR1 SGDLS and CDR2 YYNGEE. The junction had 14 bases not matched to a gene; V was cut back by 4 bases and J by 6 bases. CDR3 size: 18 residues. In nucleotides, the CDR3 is TGTGCCAGCAGCCCAACATCTCGGGTAGCGGGAGGGCCCGGGGAGCTGTTTTTT. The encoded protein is CASSPTSRVAGGPGELFF. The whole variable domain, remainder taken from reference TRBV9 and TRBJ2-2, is DSGVTQTPKHLITATGQRVTLRCSPRSGDLSVYWYQQSLDQGLQFLIQYYNGEERAKGNILERFSAQQFPDLHSELNLSSLELGDSALYFCASSPTSRVAGGPGELFFGEGSRLTVL.

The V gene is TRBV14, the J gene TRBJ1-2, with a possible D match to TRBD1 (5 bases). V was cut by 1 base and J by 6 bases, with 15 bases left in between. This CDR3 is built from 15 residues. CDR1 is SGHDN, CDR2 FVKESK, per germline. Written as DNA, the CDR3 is TGTGCCAGCAGCCAAGCTTCCGTTACAGGTCATGGCTACACCTTC. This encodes CASSQASVTGHGYTF.

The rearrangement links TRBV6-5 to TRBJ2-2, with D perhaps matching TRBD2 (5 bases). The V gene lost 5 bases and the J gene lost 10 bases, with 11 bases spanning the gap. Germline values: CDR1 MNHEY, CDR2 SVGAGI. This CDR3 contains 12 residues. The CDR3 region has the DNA TGTGCCAGCAGTGCAACCGGGGAGGAGCTGTTTTTT. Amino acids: CASSATGEELFF.

The CDR3, as DNA: TGTGCCAGCAGCTTGGCCGCCGACAGGGGTGGCTACACCTTC. This sequence encodes CASSLAADRGGYTF. The J gene is TRBJ1-2, the V gene TRBV7-9; 8 nucleotides match TRBD1. This CDR3 region has 14 residues. Germline-derived CDR1 and CDR2 are SEHNR and FQNEAQ (reference sequence). V was clipped by 3 bases and J by 7 bases; unmatched bases: 7.

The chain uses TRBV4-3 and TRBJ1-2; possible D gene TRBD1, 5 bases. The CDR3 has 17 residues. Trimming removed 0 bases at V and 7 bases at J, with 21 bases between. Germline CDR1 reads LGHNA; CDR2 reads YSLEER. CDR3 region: CASSQDLKGSVGSGYTF. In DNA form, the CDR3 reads TGCGCCAGCAGCCAAGATCTTAAGGGGTCGGTAGGAAGTGGCTACACCTTC.

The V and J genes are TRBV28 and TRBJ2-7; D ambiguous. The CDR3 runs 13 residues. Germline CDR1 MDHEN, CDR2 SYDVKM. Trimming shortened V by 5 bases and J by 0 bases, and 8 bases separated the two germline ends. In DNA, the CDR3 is TGTGCCAGCAGTGGTGTGAGCTCCTACGAGCAGTACTTC. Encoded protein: CASSGVSSYEQYF.

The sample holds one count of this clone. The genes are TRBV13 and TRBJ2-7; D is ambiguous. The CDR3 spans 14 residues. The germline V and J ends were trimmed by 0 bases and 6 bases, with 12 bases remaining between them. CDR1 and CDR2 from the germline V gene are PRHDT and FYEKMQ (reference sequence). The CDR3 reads CASSLGGTAGEQYF. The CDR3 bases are TGTGCCAGCAGCTTAGGAGGAACGGCAGGCGAGCAGTACTTC.

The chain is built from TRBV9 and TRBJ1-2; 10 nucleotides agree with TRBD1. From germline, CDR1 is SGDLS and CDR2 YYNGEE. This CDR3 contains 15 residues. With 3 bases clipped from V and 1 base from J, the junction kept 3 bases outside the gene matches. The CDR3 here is CASSARDRGNYGYTF. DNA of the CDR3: TGTGCCAGCAGCGCCCGGGACAGGGGTAACTATGGCTACACCTTC.